This T cell receptor beta chain stems from a study of T-cell reconstitution after alpha-beta-depleted transplantation in children. This clonotype was seen more than once but under ten times. This CDR3 comprises 13 residues. The V gene's germline CDR1 is DFQATT and CDR2 SNEGSKA (reference sequence). The V end was cut by 8 bases, the J end by 2 bases, with 14 bases between. During its preparation, the TCRbeta library received unique molecular identifiers. MiXCR was run by TCRdb on the PCR reads, yielding one entry per CDR3 protein. The sample lists over 200,000 distinct CDR3 sequences, about 9.5% occurring once.

This receptor was identified in a human donor who donated a stem cell graft to a child with acute lymphoblastic leukemia. Source: PBMCs from the stem cell graft donor, taken from the stem cell graft. J is TRBJ2-3 and V is TRBV20-1; TRBD1 might be the D (5 bases). Here the CDR3 DNA reads TGCAGTAAAAGGGGATATGACACAGATACGCAGTATTTT. This codes for CSKRGYDTDTQYF.